Below are 13 T cell receptor beta chains sequenced from a single sample in a study of T-cell reconstitution after alpha-beta-depleted transplantation in children. Molecular barcoding with unique molecular identifiers was used for the TCRbeta library. TCRdb independently ran MiXCR on the PCR reads; one entry per CDR3 protein. The sample lists roughly 350,000 distinct CDR3 sequences; about a tenth were seen once. Specimen: PBMCs from the stem cell graft donor, collected from the stem cell graft. Receptors were obtained from a human donor who donated a stem cell graft to a child with acute lymphoblastic leukemia.

The genes are TRBV12-3 or TRBV12-4 and TRBJ2-3, with a tentative D call TRBD2 (5 bases). CDR3 size: 12 residues. The V and J ends lost 7 bases and 6 bases respectively, with 11 bases between them. In nucleotides, the CDR3 is TGTGCCAGCACAGGAGCGGAGGATACGCAGTATTTT. Translation gives CASTGAEDTQYF.

This clonotype was counted a few times. The chain carries TRBV27 and TRBJ1-5; 9 bases match TRBD1. The CDR3 spans 17 residues. Germline assignment: CDR1 MNHEY and CDR2 SMNVEV (reference sequence). V lost 2 bases to trimming and J lost 1 base; unmatched junction nucleotides: 6. In DNA form, the CDR3 reads TGTGCCAGCAGTTTAAGCTCGACAGGGGGAAGCAATCAGCCCCAGCATTTT. Its protein product is CASSLSSTGGSNQPQHF.

The chain carries TRBV18 and TRBJ2-4, with D tentatively TRBD1 or TRBD2 (6 bases each). Trimming took 6 bases from V and 8 from J, leaving 17 bases between them. The CDR3 runs to 14 residues. Germline values: CDR1 KGHSH, CDR2 LQKENI. For the CDR3, the DNA is TGTGCCAGCTCGTACGTACAGGGAGGAGACATTCAGTACTTC. Translated: CASSYVQGGDIQYF.

This clonotype appeared a few times. The chain's CDR3 is CSASGLNQPQHF. Written as DNA, the CDR3 is TGCAGTGCTAGCGGGCTCAATCAGCCCCAGCATTTT. This chain joins TRBV20-1 and TRBJ1-5; D is undetermined. Per germline, CDR1 DFQATT and CDR2 SNEGSKA (reference sequence). The CDR3 is 12 amino acids. V gave up 3 bases and J gave up 3 bases, with 6 bases separating them.

This chain uses TRBV21-1 with TRBJ2-5. TRBV21-1 is assigned pseudogene status. The CDR3 contains 21 residues. The CDR3 DNA follows: TGTGCCAGCAGGTCGAGACCACAAAAGATCGCATATGACACCATGGGGGAGACCCAGTACTTC. Its protein is CASRSRPQKIAYDTMGETQYF.

The chain carries TRBV12-3 or TRBV12-4 and TRBJ2-5, with TRBD2 identical over 7 bases. The CDR3 runs 17 residues. The junction had 17 bases not matched to a gene; V was cut back by 3 bases and J by 7 bases. CDR3 bases: TGTGCCAGCAGTTTGATGCGGGAGCTGACTTCGTATGGGACCCAGTACTTC. Translated, it gives CASSLMRELTSYGTQYF.

CDR3 sequence reads: CASSLGIREGTDTQYF. CDR3 DNA: TGCGCCAGCAGCTTGGGGATCCGGGAGGGAACAGATACGCAGTATTTT. The rearrangement joins TRBV5-1 to TRBJ2-3; 8 nucleotides align to TRBD2. The V segment lost 0 bases and the J segment 3 bases; nucleotides outside the gene matches: 6. This CDR3 has 16 amino acids. The germline V gene encodes CDR1 SGHRS and CDR2 YFSETQ.

This clonotype was picked up many times. Sequence at one end of the junction differs from germline and may be a read error. The V and J genes are TRBV7-9 and TRBJ2-7, with D maybe TRBD1 (6 bases). The CDR3 spans 14 residues. Looked up from germline, CDR1 is SEHNR and CDR2 is FQNEAQ (reference sequence). The CDR3 coding sequence is TGTGCCAGCAGCTCCCGGGACACTTCCTTCGAGCAGTACTTC. Amino acids: CASSSRDTSFEQYF.

The table lists this clonotype with many counts. The chain recombines TRBV12-3 or TRBV12-4 with TRBJ2-3, with 7 bases matching TRBD2. This CDR3 has 14 residues. Unmatched junction bases numbered 4, after V lost 1 base and J lost 6 bases. This chain's CDR3 is CASSLGTSVDTQYF. The CDR3 DNA is TGTGCCAGCAGTTTAGGTACTAGCGTCGATACGCAGTATTTT.

This clonotype was counted only a few times. This rearrangement joins TRBV12-3 or TRBV12-4 to TRBJ2-7; TRBD2 aligns across 11 bases. V was pared by 6 bases and J by 6 bases, with 4 bases of the junction left unmatched. The CDR3 loop spans 13 amino acids. CDR3 nucleotide sequence: TGTGCCAGCAGGGTAGCGGGAGGGCGCGAGCAGTACTTC. This gives the protein CASRVAGGREQYF.

This chain's CDR3 is CASSPRLAITSTDTQYF. DNA for the CDR3: TGCGCCAGCAGCCCACGGCTAGCCATAACTAGCACAGATACGCAGTATTTT. The V and J genes are TRBV5-1 and TRBJ2-3, with D perhaps matching TRBD2 (5 bases). Trimming removed 4 bases from V and 0 bases from J, with 18 bases in between. The CDR3 is made up of 17 amino acids. Germline assignment: CDR1 SGHRS and CDR2 YFSETQ.

A word on this clonotype: A read error may produce the germline difference seen at one junction end. V and J are TRBV7-2 and TRBJ2-7; TRBD2 aligns across 7 bases. The germline V gene encodes CDR1 SGHTA and CDR2 FQGNSA. The CDR3 is 15 amino acids. CDR3 bases: TGTGCCAGCAGCTTAGAGGGCGGGGAGGGCTACGAGCAGCACTTC. It translates to CASSLEGGEGYEQHF.

The CDR3 sequence: CASSQGLADEQFF. The CDR3 DNA reads as TGTGCCAGCAGTCAGGGACTAGCGGATGAGCAGTTCTTC. J is TRBJ2-1 and V is TRBV28, with 11 bases aligning to TRBD2. The CDR3 sequence is 13 residues long. Unmatched junction bases numbered 2, after V lost 5 bases and J lost 8 bases. Germline CDR1 MDHEN, CDR2 SYDVKM.